The next 2 T cell receptor beta chains were all read from a single sample in a study of blood T cell repertoires in COVID-19. Assay used: immunoSEQ multiplex PCR; TCRdb lists only in-frame clones, some missing. The sample has about 260,000 clones; around 89% are singletons. The source material was peripheral blood. These receptors were obtained from a man aged 60 to 75 who had recovered from COVID-19.

The J gene is TRBJ2-7, the V gene TRBV5-1, with 7 positions matching TRBD2. The trim removed 3 bases at V and 3 bases at J, leaving 3 bases unmatched. Germline V gene sequence: CDR1 SGHRS, CDR2 YFSETQ. The CDR3 covers 13 residues. Here the CDR3 reads CASSSGLVYEQYF. The CDR3 DNA sequence: TGCGCCAGCAGCTCAGGACTAGTCTACGAGCAGTACTTC. Complete variable domain (other parts from reference TRBV5-1 and TRBJ2-7): KAGVTQTPRYLIKTRGQQVTLSCSPISGHRSVSWYQQTPGQGLQFLFEYFSETQRNKGNFPGRFSGRQFSNSRSEMNVSTLELGDSALYLCASSSGLVYEQYFGPGTRLTVT.

This clone occurred once. The genes are TRBV9 and TRBJ2-1; TRBD1 matches 7 bases. Germline V gene sequence: CDR1 SGDLS, CDR2 YYNGEE. V trimming: 1 base; J trimming: 4 bases; junction bases outside the gene matches: 5. The CDR3 loop spans 15 amino acids. DNA of the CDR3: TGTGCCAGCAGCGTACTGAGGGGGCGGTACAATGAGCAGTTCTTC. Protein: CASSVLRGRYNEQFF.